The entry below gives a single TCR beta chain sequence along with its context. Original processing notes: Cell counts per sample came from amplifying reference gene primers. Here immunoSEQ multiplex PCR was the method, and the copy in TCRdb shows in-frame clones only, minus some. D and trimming come from the DNA, and the V and J calls and clone size come from that table. The sample consists of some 180,000 clones, more than 80% of them appearing once. Looked up from germline, CDR1 is MGHRA and CDR2 is YSYEKL. The CDR3 covers 14 residues. Trimming at V came to 2 bases and at J to 6 bases, leaving 3 bases not matched to a gene. The data belong to a study of blood T cell repertoires in COVID-19. Across the whole study: The origin of the acute and convalescent COVID-19 samples was the United States, Italy and Spain. Sources were T cells, B-cell-depleted T cells, or PBMCs; the material itself was cDNA or gDNA.

The sequencing sample was made of peripheral blood. The clonotype originates from a man in his fifties or sixties with acute or convalescent COVID-19. V and J are TRBV4-1 and TRBJ2-5, with 10 bases lining up with TRBD1. DNA of the CDR3: TGCGCCAGCAGCCAATGGGACAGGGGAAAGACCCAGTACTTC. This gives the protein CASSQWDRGKTQYF.